These T cell receptor beta chains were read from a single sample in a study of ipilimumab plus nivolumab after autologous stem cell transplantation. Produced via immunoSEQ multiplex PCR; TCRdb's table is partial and in-frame only. Found here are roughly 25,000 clones, around 83% of them singletons; the top ten hold 5.2%. The starting material was PBMCs, obtained in a trial of ipilimumab plus nivolumab as post-transplant consolidation. These receptor sequences come from a male donor with diffuse large B-cell lymphoma. The CDR3 runs from the conserved cysteine through the conserved F or W. Rows may omit the clone size; those that give it use once, few, many or a size class.

j_gene: TRBJ2-5
v_gene: TRBV5-1
abundance: NA
CDR3aa: CASSFDEPGETQYF

j_gene: TRBJ1-4
v_gene: TRBV9
abundance: NA
CDR3aa: CASSAGRPGEKLFF

j_gene: TRBJ1-2
v_gene: TRBV5-1
abundance: once
CDR3aa: CASSPDRGTGGYTF

j_gene: TRBJ2-7
v_gene: TRBV19
abundance: NA
CDR3aa: CASSIDLQPTMYQQYF

j_gene: TRBJ2-5
v_gene: TRBV2
abundance: NA
CDR3aa: CASRATRGGRETQYF

j_gene: TRBJ1-1
v_gene: TRBV7-6
abundance: NA
CDR3aa: CASSLGVGNTEAFF

j_gene: TRBJ2-5
v_gene: TRBV6-5
abundance: once
CDR3aa: CASMAGRRETQYF

j_gene: TRBJ1-5
v_gene: TRBV7-9
abundance: NA
CDR3aa: CAGDRMPLGTRPQHF

j_gene: TRBJ2-1
v_gene: TRBV7-9
abundance: NA
CDR3aa: CASSFGLAGADEQFF

j_gene: TRBJ1-2
v_gene: TRBV6-5
abundance: once
CDR3aa: CASIPRGQRGYTF

j_gene: TRBJ1-6
v_gene: TRBV11-2
abundance: NA
CDR3aa: CASSLDPPGVGSYNSPLHF

j_gene: TRBJ2-1
v_gene: TRBV4-3
abundance: NA
CDR3aa: CASSSQRNEQFF

j_gene: TRBJ2-3
v_gene: TRBV18
abundance: few
CDR3aa: CASSLPVRGRTDTQYF

j_gene: TRBJ2-7
v_gene: TRBV11-2
abundance: few
CDR3aa: CASSPRRGEQYF

j_gene: TRBJ2-3
v_gene: TRBV4-3
abundance: NA
CDR3aa: CASSPKGTSGTDTQYF

j_gene: TRBJ2-2
v_gene: TRBV6-5
abundance: few
CDR3aa: CASSSGLPTGELFF

j_gene: TRBJ1-5
v_gene: TRBV5-8
abundance: NA
CDR3aa: CASSPGQGQGVSNQPQHF

j_gene: TRBJ1-5
v_gene: TRBV5-6
abundance: NA
CDR3aa: CASSTSPTGIGNQPQHF

j_gene: TRBJ1-6
v_gene: TRBV4-2
abundance: NA
CDR3aa: CASSQAAGQTNSPLHF

j_gene: TRBJ1-5
v_gene: TRBV5-1
abundance: NA
CDR3aa: CASSPSNGESQPQHF

j_gene: TRBJ2-5
v_gene: TRBV2
abundance: NA
CDR3aa: CASSEAVLETQYF

j_gene: TRBJ1-3
v_gene: TRBV19
abundance: NA
CDR3aa: CASSITSGNTIYF

j_gene: TRBJ1-1
v_gene: TRBV6-5
abundance: NA
CDR3aa: CASRWGPNTEAFF

j_gene: TRBJ2-5
v_gene: TRBV4-2
abundance: NA
CDR3aa: CASSQEGGANHRETQYF

j_gene: TRBJ2-7
v_gene: TRBV9
abundance: NA
CDR3aa: CASSAGPTYEQYF

j_gene: TRBJ1-3
v_gene: TRBV7-6
abundance: NA
CDR3aa: CASSLLQAQTGNTIYF

j_gene: TRBJ2-5
v_gene: TRBV7-2
abundance: NA
CDR3aa: CASSPQTHSRAETQYF

j_gene: TRBJ1-3
v_gene: TRBV11-2
abundance: NA
CDR3aa: CASSFVTGNTIYF

j_gene: TRBJ1-2
v_gene: TRBV28
abundance: few
CDR3aa: CASSSGDRGNYGYTF

j_gene: TRBJ2-2
v_gene: TRBV5-1
abundance: once
CDR3aa: CASSLVAGGTTGELFF

j_gene: TRBJ2-7
v_gene: TRBV27
abundance: NA
CDR3aa: CASSISAGTYSYEQYF